The entry that follows covers one TCR beta chain sequence. The sample belongs to a study of blood T cell repertoires in COVID-19. Study summary: Nucleic acid was either cDNA or gDNA, and it came from T cells, B-cell-depleted T cells, or PBMCs.

Trimming shortened V by 6 bases and J by 3 bases, and 8 bases separated the two germline ends. CDR3 length: 12 residues. Assay: immunoSEQ multiplex PCR; the TCRdb copy retains only in-frame clones and omits some. The table includes approximately 49,000 clones, roughly 87% detected once. This chain links TRBV12-3 or TRBV12-4 with TRBJ2-5, with D possibly TRBD1 on 6 matching bases. The source is a man aged 50-59 years with active COVID-19. The sequencing input was peripheral blood. The CDR3 nucleotides read TGTGCCAGCAGGAACAGGGAAGAGACCCAGTACTTC. This encodes CASRNREETQYF.